The 13 T cell receptor beta chains below all came from one sample that was sequenced in a study of cytomegalovirus exposure and HLA in healthy donors. PCR used 60 Vbeta primers and 13 Jbeta primers. Sequenced by immunoSEQ multiplex PCR; TCRdb stores in-frame clones only, minus some. The sample holds 85,000 to 120,000 clones; 60% to 80% are singletons and the top ten take less than 3.5%. The sample comprised PBMCs. All receptors come from a female donor in good health and CMV-seronegative.

Comments on this clone: Additional DNA sequences in this sample encode the identical CDR3. This sequence joins TRBV27 and TRBJ2-1, with TRBD2 matching over 11 bases. This CDR3 comprises 15 residues. Per germline, CDR1 MNHEY and CDR2 SMNVEV (reference sequence). The trim removed 2 bases at V and 7 bases at J, leaving 4 bases unmatched. CDR3 sequence (DNA): TGTGCCAGCAGTTTAGGGACTAGCGGAAGGAATGAGCAGTTCTTC. Residues: CASSLGTSGRNEQFF.

J is TRBJ1-1 and V is TRBV27, with D possibly matching TRBD1 (5 bases). Trimming left V 5 bases short and J 0 bases short, with 16 bases between. The CDR3 length is 16 residues. The germline V gene has CDR1 MNHEY and CDR2 SMNVEV (reference sequence). The CDR3 bases are TGTGCCAGCAGTGTCTGGGGCGGGGAAATGAACACTGAAGCTTTCTTT. Translation gives CASSVWGGEMNTEAFF.

The V and J genes are TRBV28 and TRBJ2-3, with TRBD2 identical over 11 bases. CDR1 and CDR2 from the germline V gene are MDHEN and SYDVKM. This CDR3 is 19 amino acids long. J lost 1 base, V lost 3 bases, and 12 bases had no gene match. This CDR3 is CASSFGGVAGGPGTDTQYF. DNA of the CDR3: TGTGCCAGCAGTTTCGGGGGGGTAGCGGGAGGGCCGGGCACAGATACGCAGTATTTT. Together with reference TRBV28 and TRBJ2-3, the CDR3 gives the full variable domain: DVKVTQSSRYLVKRTGEKVFLECVQDMDHENMFWYRQDPGLGLRLIYFSYDVKMKEKGDIPEGYSVSREKKERFSLILESASTNQTSMYLCASSFGGVAGGPGTDTQYFGPGTRLTVL.

J is TRBJ1-2 and V is TRBV5-3; D perhaps matches TRBD1 (6 bases). TRBV5-3 is an ORF, with its function uncertain. The CDR3 length is 14 residues. The germline V and J ends were trimmed by 0 bases and 8 bases, with 14 bases remaining between them. The CDR3, as DNA: TGTGCCAGAAGCTTGGATCCCAGGGGCGGGGGCTACACCTTC. This sequence encodes CARSLDPRGGGYTF.

The chain joins TRBV12-5 to TRBJ2-3; 9 bases agree with TRBD1. The CDR3 is 15 residues long. CDR1 is LGHNT and CDR2 is FRNRAP in the germline V gene. J was trimmed by 2 bases and V by 5 bases; bases with no gene match: 5. The CDR3 is CASGPGTGYTDTQYF. CDR3 sequence (DNA): TGTGCTAGTGGTCCCGGGACAGGGTACACAGATACGCAGTATTTT.

The rearrangement joins TRBV28 to TRBJ2-7, with 11 bases matching TRBD2. This CDR3 region has 14 residues. V shed 6 bases and J 5 bases; nucleotides not matched to a gene: 6. CDR1 and CDR2 (germline): MDHEN, SYDVKM. The DNA of the CDR3 is TGTGCCAGCAGGCTTCTAGCGGGAGGTGACGAGCAGTACTTC. Translating it yields CASRLLAGGDEQYF. Combining the CDR3 with reference TRBV28 and TRBJ2-7 gives the whole variable domain DVKVTQSSRYLVKRTGEKVFLECVQDMDHENMFWYRQDPGLGLRLIYFSYDVKMKEKGDIPEGYSVSREKKERFSLILESASTNQTSMYLCASRLLAGGDEQYFGPGTRLTVT.

The chain carries TRBV9 and TRBJ2-3; D is undetermined. The V gene's germline CDR1 is SGDLS and CDR2 YYNGEE. V was trimmed by 3 bases and J by 5 bases, leaving 7 bases between them. This CDR3 has 12 amino acids. CDR3 DNA sequence: TGTGCCAGCAGCGCAGAAGTAGATACGCAGTATTTT. It is translated as CASSAEVDTQYF. The whole variable domain, filled in from reference TRBV9 and TRBJ2-3, reads DSGVTQTPKHLITATGQRVTLRCSPRSGDLSVYWYQQSLDQGLQFLIQYYNGEERAKGNILERFSAQQFPDLHSELNLSSLELGDSALYFCASSAEVDTQYFGPGTRLTVL.

The chain recombines TRBV5-4 with TRBJ2-3; 8 nucleotides align to TRBD1. Germline V gene data show CDR1 as SGHNT and CDR2 as YYREEE (reference sequence). Losses at the gene ends were 5 bases for V and 0 bases for J; bases not matched to a gene: 5. This CDR3 comprises 15 residues. This chain's CDR3 is CASRFQGASTDTQYF. In DNA form, the CDR3 reads TGTGCCAGCAGATTCCAGGGGGCTAGCACAGATACGCAGTATTTT.

CDR3: CASSSHRGLGQPQHF. The CDR3 DNA follows: TGTGCCAGCAGCTCGCACAGGGGGCTGGGACAGCCCCAGCATTTT. This chain links TRBV11-2 with TRBJ1-5; 9 positions match TRBD1. With V trimmed by 4 bases and J by 7 bases, 8 bases remained unmatched. The CDR3 runs 15 residues. Germline lookup yields CDR1 SGHAT and CDR2 FQNNGV.

This clone has more than one count but fewer than ten. The gene calls are TRBV10-1 and TRBJ2-1, with D possibly being TRBD1 (6 bases). Germline assignment: CDR1 WNHNN and CDR2 SYGVQD (reference sequence). CDR3 length equals 14 residues. The V gene lost 3 bases and the J gene lost 4 bases, with 10 bases spanning the gap. The CDR3 reads CASSEGGRYNEQFF. The CDR3 DNA reads as TGCGCCAGCAGTGAAGGGGGACGATACAATGAGCAGTTCTTC.

For this clone: This sample also contains other DNA sequences that code for the same CDR3. The J gene is TRBJ2-7, the V gene TRBV4-2; TRBD2 aligns across 9 bases. The CDR3 has 15 amino acids. J lost 2 bases, V lost 3 bases, and 5 bases had no gene match. The germline V gene encodes CDR1 LGHNA and CDR2 YNFKEQ. The CDR3 spells CASSQVAGEAYEQYF. Here the CDR3 DNA reads TGTGCCAGCAGCCAGGTAGCGGGGGAGGCCTACGAGCAGTACTTC.

The gene calls are TRBV6-5 and TRBJ1-4; possible D gene TRBD1, 6 bases. Germline CDR1 MNHEY, CDR2 SVGAGI. The CDR3 contains 14 residues. The V gene lost 9 bases and the J gene lost 6 bases, with 17 bases spanning the gap. DNA of the CDR3: TGTGCCAGTAAAGGGGGAAGGTCCCATGAAAAACTGTTTTTT. This encodes CASKGGRSHEKLFF.

This clone was seen just once. The chain couples TRBV11-2 to TRBJ1-2; a weak D match, TRBD1 (6 bases). Germline-derived CDR1 and CDR2 are SGHAT and FQNNGV. The CDR3 consists of 16 residues. V was clipped by 5 bases and J by 7 bases, with 23 bases between them. CDR3 coding DNA: TGTGCCAGCAGCCTAGCCGGTACAGGGAGAGGAGCTGGCTACACCTTC. It codes for CASSLAGTGRGAGYTF.